This T cell receptor beta chain was captured in a study of tissue T cells after allogeneic stem cell transplantation (dated by TCRdb to the early 2020s). The study in broad terms: Using research autopsies of patients with and without GVHD, plus mouse models of GVHD, the study profiled TCR beta repertoires across many tissues. The human arm was a prospective observational study without blinding or randomization. The research as a whole found: Within patients, how anatomically similar the tissues were was a key factor in shaping TCR repertoire composition, regardless of disease or transplant status. In both patients and mice, only a limited portion of the TCR repertoire detected in tissues was captured by blood and spleen T cells. Not many T cell clones showed up in more than one patient, yet clustering based on motifs uncovered repertoire signatures that were shared across patients in a tissue-specific way. The patient cohort was small and varied clinically, and sampling depth was recognized as a limitation. The study did not establish which tissue TCRs were alloreactive or antigen-specific, and some clones may have been host cells that persisted.

V loses 2 bases of germline sequence and J loses 0 bases, and the interval between the two ends is 7 bases. The CDR3 numbers 14 residues from cysteine through phenylalanine. Of the CDR3's DNA, 39 bases were read; they are in frame from base 1. The germline V gene encodes CDR1 SGHDT and CDR2 FRDEAV. Before genomic DNA isolation with the DNeasy Blood & Tissue Kit, mouse tissues were minced with razor blades in buffered saline. With regard to this clone: The specificity of this receptor is unknown. Mouse gene names and germline sequences are the ones reported for this receptor. The sequence runs out 1 residue before the end of the CDR3; the remainder is reconstructed from the germline J gene.

The method behind the library was the immunoSEQ multiplex PCR assay. TCRbeta CDR3 sequencing was performed at survey depth by Adaptive Biotechnologies, and CDR3 sequences, V/J genes, productive frequency and template counts were reported. Amplification of TCR beta CDR3 regions was performed from genomic DNA rather than from RNA. Per the source publication's procedure: Jensen-Shannon divergence was used to quantify pairwise repertoire overlap between tissues, with a value of 1 indicating complete divergence and a value of 0 indicating identical repertoires. Tissues were clustered by single-linkage agglomerative hierarchical clustering of pairwise JSD values and displayed as dendrograms. GLIPH2 was run on all patient samples with simulation_depth 1000, kmer_min_depth 3, cdr3_length_cutoff 8, keeping groups with more than two unique CDR3s. A standardized tissue-overlap score extrapolated Jaccard GLIPH-group overlap across patients to a standard repertoire size of 1000 clones. To look at how diversity was associated with clinical or experimental variables, linear mixed-effect models were used, with tissue treated as a fixed effect and individual treated as a random effect. This is the immuneACCESS table as TCRdb keeps it, with only in-frame sequences that have V and J called. A part of the clones is gone; compared with another copy, unresolved V genes explain less than half, and the rest is unexplained. Clone size and V and J calls were adopted from that table, with D and trimming inferred from the DNA. The sample has some 22,000 clones on record, approximately 77% of them singletons. Clones ranked in the top ten supply around 0.62% of the sample.

This sequence uses TRBV14 and TRBJ2-3; the D gene cannot be resolved reliably. The sequenced sample was spleen. The sequence was obtained from a female BALB/c mouse in good health. In terms of MHC, this strain is H2-d. The CDR3 bases that were read are TGTGCCAGCAGTTTGGCCAATAGTGCAGAAACGCTGTAT. Translated, it reads CASSLANSAETLY. The whole CDR3 sequence reads CASSLANSAETLYF.